Below are 30 T cell receptor beta chains sequenced from a single sample in a study of shared clonotypes between healthy human individuals. This table comes from immunoSEQ multiplex PCR, and its TCRdb copy is limited to in-frame clones, with some not included. The repertoire holds nearly 500,000 clones, with about 79% as singletons. Sequenced material: PBMCs. The receptors stem from a woman aged 40 to 50 in good health. Some clones in this sample may be carry-over from other donors' samples.

The chain has TRBV4-1 and TRBJ1-6; 9 bases align to TRBD1. J lost 6 bases, V lost 6 bases, and 15 bases had no gene match. Germline CDR1 MGHRA, CDR2 YSYEKL. The CDR3 totals 18 residues. The DNA for the CDR3 is TGCGCCAGCAGTCCCAAGGTACGGGACAGGGCTACTAATTCACCCCTCCACTTT. Protein: CASSPKVRDRATNSPLHF.

This clone has at least ten counts. This chain links TRBV5-1 with TRBJ2-5; TRBD2 agrees at 12 bases. V gave up 2 bases and J gave up 10 bases; unmatched junction bases: 9. Per germline, CDR1 SGHRS and CDR2 YFSETQ. This CDR3 spans 15 amino acids. The CDR3 is CASSFSPTSGSVQYF. The CDR3 DNA reads TGCGCCAGCAGCTTTTCTCCGACTAGCGGGAGTGTCCAGTACTTC.

The V and J genes are TRBV18 and TRBJ2-1, with TRBD1 identical over 8 bases. V gave up 2 bases and J gave up 5 bases; unmatched junction bases: 8. The germline V gene encodes CDR1 KGHSH and CDR2 LQKENI. The CDR3 runs to 16 residues. CDR3 amino acids: CASSPNVYRGNNEQFF. The CDR3 DNA reads TGTGCCAGCTCACCAAACGTCTACAGGGGGAACAATGAGCAGTTCTTC.

The J gene is TRBJ1-2, the V gene TRBV7-2, with D perhaps TRBD1 (5 bases). This CDR3 spans 13 amino acids. Germline CDR1 reads SGHTA; CDR2 reads FQGNSA. V was clipped by 5 bases and J by 8 bases, with 15 bases between them. The CDR3 nucleotides read TGTGCCAGCAGCCCATACGGACAAGGCGGCTACACCTTC. Translated: CASSPYGQGGYTF.

This chain links TRBV7-9 with TRBJ2-1, with 13 bases lining up with TRBD2. The germline V gene has CDR1 SEHNR and CDR2 FQNEAQ (reference sequence). The junction had 9 bases not matched to a gene; V was cut back by 0 bases and J by 7 bases. This CDR3 has 18 amino acids. The CDR3 region is CASSLALPGGLAGNEQFF. Here the CDR3 DNA reads TGTGCCAGCAGCTTAGCGCTCCCGGGGGGACTAGCGGGAAATGAGCAGTTCTTC.

The genes are TRBV5-6 and TRBJ1-3; weak D call: TRBD1 (5 bases). The germline gives CDR1 SGHDT, CDR2 YYEEEE. The CDR3 consists of 15 residues. The V and J ends lost 4 bases and 4 bases respectively, with 15 bases between them. The chain's CDR3 is CASSTRDALGNTIYF. CDR3 nucleotides: TGTGCCAGCAGCACCCGGGACGCCCTCGGAAACACCATATATTTT.

At least ten counts were recorded for this clone. The gene calls are TRBV14 and TRBJ2-3, with TRBD2 matching over 8 bases. This CDR3 is built from 17 residues. Germline V CDR1 and CDR2: SGHDN, FVKESK. With 0 bases clipped from V and 5 bases from J, the junction kept 10 bases outside the gene matches. The CDR3 sequence: CASSQEYGRASIDTQYF. The CDR3 DNA reads as TGTGCCAGCAGCCAAGAGTACGGGAGGGCCTCCATAGATACGCAGTATTTT.

This clone was detected a few times. This chain links TRBV28 with TRBJ2-7; TRBD2 agrees at 11 bases. This CDR3 contains 15 residues. Germline-derived CDR1 and CDR2 are MDHEN and SYDVKM. V lost 6 bases to trimming and J lost 3 bases; unmatched junction nucleotides: 7. CDR3 in DNA: TGTGCCAGCAGGCCTACTAGCGGGAGAAGCTACGAGCAGTACTTC. Its translation is CASRPTSGRSYEQYF.

As regards this clone: This specimen includes other DNA sequences encoding the same CDR3. This chain connects TRBV6-1 to TRBJ1-1; 8 positions agree with TRBD1. CDR1 MNHNS and CDR2 SASEGT come from the germline V gene. This CDR3 comprises 13 residues. J lost 3 bases, V lost 4 bases, and 1 base had no gene match. The CDR3 is CASSVQGDTEAFF. CDR3 bases: TGTGCCAGCAGTGTACAGGGGGACACTGAAGCTTTCTTT.

This sequence joins TRBV19 and TRBJ2-5; 8 bases align to TRBD2. CDR3 length equals 15 residues. CDR1 is LNHDA, CDR2 SQIVND, per germline (reference sequence). V lost 5 bases and J lost 4; bases outside the gene matches: 9. The CDR3 bases are TGTGCCAGTAGTCAAGTAGGACTAGCTCGAGAGACCCAGTACTTC. Protein product: CASSQVGLARETQYF.

The rearrangement uses TRBV11-1 and TRBJ2-1; 8 nucleotides match TRBD2. The ends lost 1 base at V and 4 bases at J; junction bases unmatched: 3. The length of the CDR3 is 15 residues. The germline V gene encodes CDR1 SGHAT and CDR2 FQDESV (reference sequence). The DNA of the CDR3 is TGTGCCAGCAGCTTAGTATTAGCGGGATACAATGAGCAGTTCTTC. Amino acids: CASSLVLAGYNEQFF.

For this clone: A far larger clone differs by one base, so this is likely a read error. The chain is built from TRBV7-2 and TRBJ2-7; D assignment may be TRBD1 or TRBD2 (6 bases each). The germline V gene encodes CDR1 SGHTA and CDR2 FQGNSA. The CDR3 length is 15 residues. The CDR3 protein is CASSREGGGPYEQHF. The CDR3 nucleotides read TGTGCCAGCAGCCGTGAGGGGGGAGGCCCCTACGAGCAGCACTTC.

With respect to this clone: One end of the junction fails to match germline, which may point to a read error. The chain uses TRBV2 and TRBJ1-1, with D maybe TRBD1 (5 bases). The CDR3 extends over 14 amino acids. Germline V CDR1 and CDR2: SNHLY, FYNNEI. This CDR3 is CASSLGGANIEAFF. The DNA of the CDR3 is TGTGCCAGCAGCTTAGGAGGGGCGAACATTGAAGCTTTCTTT.

The chain is built from TRBV19 and TRBJ1-2, with a possible D match to TRBD1 (6 bases). The V end lost 3 bases, the J end lost 7 bases, and 27 bases lay between the germline ends. This CDR3 has 18 residues. Germline V gene lookup returns CDR1 LNHDA and CDR2 SQIVND (reference sequence). The CDR3 bases are TGTGCCAGTAGTATCGGAAGGTTGGGACAACTGGAACCTCCTGGCTACACCTTC. Its protein product is CASSIGRLGQLEPPGYTF.

The gene calls are TRBV6-1 and TRBJ2-2; D is unclear. The germline gives CDR1 MNHNS, CDR2 SASEGT. CDR3 length equals 13 residues. Deletions cut 4 bases from V and 5 bases from J, with 8 bases between. CDR3 sequence (DNA): TGTGCCAGCAGTGTCGGTGGTACCGGGGAGCTGTTTTTT. Encoded protein: CASSVGGTGELFF.

This sequence joins TRBV11-2 and TRBJ2-5; 11 bases are a match to TRBD1. This CDR3 spans 15 amino acids. The germline V gene has CDR1 SGHAT and CDR2 FQNNGV. Trimming removed 5 bases from V and 5 bases from J; junction bases left unmatched: 7. CDR3 amino acids: CASSPDRGRLETQYF. The CDR3 nucleotides are TGTGCCAGCAGCCCGGACAGGGGGCGCCTGGAGACCCAGTACTTC.

The chain couples TRBV2 to TRBJ2-2; TRBD2 matches at 13 bases. Germline values: CDR1 SNHLY, CDR2 FYNNEI. J lost 5 bases, V lost 5 bases, and 2 bases had no gene match. This CDR3 contains 15 residues. The CDR3 nucleotides are TGTGCCAGCAGTCGGACTAGCGGGAGTACCGGGGAGCTGTTTTTT. Its translation is CASSRTSGSTGELFF.

This clone was counted a few times. The chain's CDR3 is CASSPGPGNEKLFF. The CDR3 DNA reads as TGTGCCAGCAGCCCTGGGCCAGGAAATGAAAAACTGTTTTTT. The chain recombines TRBV11-2 with TRBJ1-4; no clear D. V was shortened by 5 bases and J by 5 bases, with 12 bases between the two germline ends. The length of the CDR3 is 14 residues. Germline V gene sequence: CDR1 SGHAT, CDR2 FQNNGV. The variable domain in full, completed from reference TRBV11-2 and TRBJ1-4, reads EAGVAQSPRYKIIEKRQSVAFWCNPISGHATLYWYQQILGQGPKLLIQFQNNGVVDDSQLPKDRFSAERLKGVDSTLKIQPAKLEDSAVYLCASSPGPGNEKLFFGSGTQLSVL.

V gene TRBV28 combines with J gene TRBJ2-5, with 10 nucleotides matching TRBD2. This CDR3 comprises 16 residues. In germline, CDR1 is MDHEN, CDR2 SYDVKM. The trim removed 5 bases at V and 0 bases at J, leaving 6 bases unmatched. The chain's CDR3 is CASSEVAGGYQETQYF. The CDR3 nucleotides read TGTGCCAGCAGTGAAGTAGCGGGAGGTTACCAAGAGACCCAGTACTTC.

The V gene is TRBV5-1, the J gene TRBJ1-2, with D hard to call. V shed 1 base and J shed 4 bases, with 23 bases lying between them. CDR3 length: 18 amino acids. Germline loops: CDR1 SGHRS, CDR2 YFSETQ. The CDR3 sequence is CASSLYPFPAVGSYGYTF. CDR3 coding DNA: TGCGCCAGCAGCTTGTATCCCTTTCCCGCCGTCGGATCCTATGGCTACACCTTC.

The chain links TRBV7-2 to TRBJ2-1; 10 bases are shared with TRBD2. This CDR3 is built from 15 residues. CDR1 SGHTA and CDR2 FQGNSA come from the germline V gene. The V and J ends lost 1 base and 8 bases, in that order; junction bases with no gene match: 5. This chain's CDR3 is CASSLEAGGPDEQFF. CDR3 bases: TGTGCCAGCAGCTTAGAAGCGGGAGGGCCGGATGAGCAGTTCTTC.

The genes are TRBV9 and TRBJ2-7; D gene ambiguous. The germline gives CDR1 SGDLS, CDR2 YYNGEE. Trimming stripped 0 bases from V and 0 bases from J, with 10 bases between. This CDR3 contains 15 residues. The CDR3 sequence: CASSVGIQPSYEQYF. CDR3 in DNA: TGTGCCAGCAGCGTAGGGATACAGCCCTCCTACGAGCAGTACTTC.

This chain joins TRBV30 and TRBJ2-2; no clear D. This CDR3 region has 14 residues. CDR1 is GTSNPN and CDR2 is SVGIG in the germline V gene (reference sequence). Between the trimmed V and J ends, which lost 6 bases and 0 bases, there was a span of 11 bases. CDR3 in DNA: TGTGCCTGCCAAAACGCTCCGAACACCGGGGAGCTGTTTTTT. Amino acids: CACQNAPNTGELFF.

The table lists this clone with a count of one. The gene calls are TRBV5-1 and TRBJ2-7; 12 bases map to TRBD2. The trim removed 5 bases at V and 5 bases at J, leaving 8 bases unmatched. There are 15 residues in the CDR3. Germline assignment: CDR1 SGHRS and CDR2 YFSETQ. The CDR3 bases are TGCGCCAGCAGGCAGACTAGCGGGAGTTTGGACGAGCAGTACTTC. Translating gives CASRQTSGSLDEQYF.

The rearrangement links TRBV27 to TRBJ1-2; 11 bases are shared with TRBD1. Germline values: CDR1 MNHEY, CDR2 SMNVEV (reference sequence). This CDR3 is 16 amino acids long. Germline trimming cut 5 bases from V and 4 bases from J; bases unmatched to any gene: 9. The CDR3 is CASSLLGQGVIYGYTF. The DNA of the CDR3 is TGTGCCAGCAGTCTCTTGGGACAGGGGGTAATCTATGGCTACACCTTC.

This clone was counted a single time. The rearrangement joins TRBV28 to TRBJ2-1; 11 bases line up with TRBD2. V shed 6 bases and J 7 bases; nucleotides not matched to a gene: 8. There are 15 residues in the CDR3. Germline lookup yields CDR1 MDHEN and CDR2 SYDVKM. The CDR3 nucleotides read TGTGCCAGCAGCCCCACTAGCGGGAGAGGAAATGAGCAGTTCTTC. It is translated as CASSPTSGRGNEQFF.

This clone came up a few times. The genes are TRBV11-2 and TRBJ1-1; possibly TRBD1 for D (5 bases). V lost 3 bases and J 5 bases, leaving 10 bases between the germline ends. Germline CDR1 SGHAT, CDR2 FQNNGV. This CDR3 is 13 amino acids long. The CDR3 DNA reads as TGTGCCAGCAGCTTCCAGGGTTTAACTGAAGCTTTCTTT. It yields the protein CASSFQGLTEAFF.

The chain has TRBV9 and TRBJ1-1, with D possibly TRBD1 on 5 matching bases. Germline CDR1 and CDR2: SGDLS and YYNGEE. This CDR3 has 15 residues. V lost 3 bases to trimming and J lost 3 bases, with 15 bases between them. CDR3 in DNA: TGTGCCAGCAGCGGAGGTGGGGTCAGGGACACTGAAGCTTTCTTT. Protein product: CASSGGGVRDTEAFF.

The J gene is TRBJ2-3, the V gene TRBV7-2; D ambiguous. The V gene lost 6 bases and the J gene lost 4 bases, with 14 bases spanning the gap. The germline gives CDR1 SGHTA, CDR2 FQGNSA. This CDR3 is 14 amino acids long. CDR3 DNA sequence: TGTGCCAGCAGTCCCACCGCTAGGCCAGATACGCAGTATTTT. This encodes CASSPTARPDTQYF. The variable domain in full, completed from reference TRBV7-2 and TRBJ2-3, reads GAGVSQSPSNKVTEKGKDVELRCDPISGHTALYWYRQSLGQGLEFLIYFQGNSAPDKSGLPSDRFSAERTGGSVSTLTIQRTQQEDSAVYLCASSPTARPDTQYFGPGTRLTVL.

The V gene is TRBV5-1, the J gene TRBJ2-5; 12 bases align to TRBD2. There are 17 residues in the CDR3. The V segment lost 1 base and the J segment 4 bases; nucleotides outside the gene matches: 8. From germline, CDR1 is SGHRS and CDR2 YFSETQ. CDR3 DNA: TGCGCCAGCAGCTTGTTAGCTAGCGGGAGGGCAGGAGAGACCCAGTACTTC. Protein product: CASSLLASGRAGETQYF.